This entry lists 19 T cell receptor beta chains sequenced from one sample in a study of PD-L1 blockade in urothelial cancer. Assay used: immunoSEQ multiplex PCR; TCRdb lists only in-frame clones, some missing. The sample gives 45,000 or so clones, 70% to 90% of which show up once; roughly 3.9% is in the top ten. Sequenced material: PBMCs, taken around atezolizumab (anti-PD-L1) treatment. All receptors come from a man aged 80 or over with urothelial cancer.

This chain joins TRBV25-1 and TRBJ2-7, with 7 bases aligning to TRBD1. The CDR3 loop spans 15 amino acids. V lost 6 bases, J lost 6 bases, and 14 bases stayed unmatched. Germline CDR1 MGHDK, CDR2 SYGVNS. DNA of the CDR3: TGTGCCAGCAGGGCAAACTCAGGGGGTCAGGGCGAGCAGTACTTC. Its translation is CASRANSGGQGEQYF.

This clone has just one count. The CDR3 loop is CATSPGRGLSYEQYF. CDR3 in DNA: TGTGCCACTTCCCCGGGCAGGGGCCTTTCCTACGAGCAGTACTTC. V is TRBV10-3 and J is TRBJ2-7; D perhaps matches TRBD1 (6 bases). Trimming cost V 10 bases and J 1 base, with 20 bases left between them. There are 15 residues in the CDR3. The germline gives CDR1 ENHRY, CDR2 SYGVKD.

The genes are TRBV5-1 and TRBJ1-2; 10 positions agree with TRBD1. CDR3 length: 14 residues. V gave up 4 bases and J gave up 2 bases; unmatched junction bases: 2. Germline-derived CDR1 and CDR2 are SGHRS and YFSETQ. CDR3 DNA sequence: TGCGCCAGCAGCGAGGGACAGGGGAACTATGGCTACACCTTC. Translated, it gives CASSEGQGNYGYTF.

The chain recombines TRBV30 with TRBJ2-1; a weak D match, TRBD2 (5 bases). V was shortened by 4 bases and J by 4 bases, with 11 bases between the two germline ends. Looked up from germline, CDR1 is GTSNPN and CDR2 is SVGIG (reference sequence). CDR3 length: 13 residues. CDR3 loop: CAWTAGGYNEQFF. CDR3 in DNA: TGTGCCTGGACGGCGGGCGGGTACAATGAGCAGTTCTTC.

This clone was seen only a few times. V gene TRBV10-3 combines with J gene TRBJ2-3; TRBD1 aligns across 7 bases. Germline loops: CDR1 ENHRY, CDR2 SYGVKD. With 6 bases clipped from V and 2 bases from J, the junction kept 8 bases outside the gene matches. The CDR3 spans 15 residues. The CDR3 is CAIRDPGQNTDTQYF. The CDR3 DNA sequence: TGTGCCATCAGGGATCCGGGACAGAACACAGATACGCAGTATTTT.

V usage is TRBV6-5 and J usage is TRBJ2-7, with TRBD2 as a possible D gene (6 bases). Per germline, CDR1 MNHEY and CDR2 SVGAGI. The CDR3 is 15 amino acids. The V end lost 5 bases, the J end lost 3 bases, and 17 bases lay between the germline ends. CDR3 region: CASSNLGLTIYEQYF. Written as DNA, the CDR3 is TGTGCCAGCAGTAACCTGGGACTTACAATCTACGAGCAGTACTTC.

The genes are TRBV9 and TRBJ2-2; the D gene is possibly TRBD2 (5 bases). From germline, CDR1 is SGDLS and CDR2 YYNGEE. The CDR3 length is 13 residues. Trimming shortened V by 4 bases and J by 3 bases, and 7 bases separated the two germline ends. The DNA for the CDR3 is TGTGCCAGCAGCCTAGCCGACACCGGGGAGCTGTTTTTT. Protein product: CASSLADTGELFF.

The chain recombines TRBV13 with TRBJ2-3; D perhaps matches TRBD2 (5 bases). Germline lookup yields CDR1 PRHDT and CDR2 FYEKMQ (reference sequence). The V end was cut by 5 bases, the J end by 0 bases, with 15 bases between. The CDR3 runs to 16 residues. CDR3 DNA: TGTGCCAGCAGCCCTCAAAGCGGAACTAGCACAGATACGCAGTATTTT. This codes for CASSPQSGTSTDTQYF.

The chain uses TRBV19 and TRBJ2-7; 8 nucleotides match TRBD1. Trimming took 6 bases from V and 6 from J; bases not matched to a gene: 13. The CDR3 is made up of 15 amino acids. The germline CDR1 and CDR2 sequences are LNHDA and SQIVND (reference sequence). CDR3 amino acids: CASSFQGQALGEQYF. In nucleotides, the CDR3 is TGTGCCAGTAGCTTTCAGGGACAGGCGTTGGGCGAGCAGTACTTC.

In this sample, this clone turned up once. The CDR3 nucleotides are TGTGCCAGCAGCTTTGGGGGGGAGGGGAAAGATACGCAGTATTTT. Its translation: CASSFGGEGKDTQYF. The chain links TRBV5-4 to TRBJ2-3, with TRBD2 matching over 7 bases. The germline gives CDR1 SGHNT, CDR2 YYREEE (reference sequence). The CDR3 runs to 15 residues. Trimming took 2 bases from V and 5 from J; bases not matched to a gene: 8.

This clone was observed a few times. The chain joins TRBV5-5 to TRBJ2-7; D unclear. The CDR3 length is 12 residues. V lost 1 base to trimming and J lost 4 bases, with 6 bases between them. Germline values: CDR1 SGHKS, CDR2 YYEKEE (reference sequence). The CDR3 loop reads CASSLTAYEQYF. The CDR3 DNA reads TGTGCCAGCAGCTTGACCGCGTACGAGCAGTACTTC. The variable domain in full, completed from reference TRBV5-5 and TRBJ2-7, reads DAGVTQSPTHLIKTRGQQVTLRCSPISGHKSVSWYQQVLGQGPQFIFQYYEKEERGRGNFPDRFSARQFPNYSSELNVNALLLGDSALYLCASSLTAYEQYFGPGTRLTVT.

This chain links TRBV28 with TRBJ1-5; the D is unclear. Trimming cost V 4 bases and J 4 bases, with 5 bases left between them. This CDR3 contains 12 residues. Germline CDR1 MDHEN, CDR2 SYDVKM. CDR3: CASSSLNQPQHF. The CDR3 coding sequence is TGTGCCAGCAGTTCGTTGAATCAGCCCCAGCATTTT.

This CDR3 is CASSLGLAVGEPQYF. DNA of the CDR3: TGTGCCAGCAGCTTAGGACTAGCAGTGGGTGAGCCCCAGTACTTC. The rearrangement uses TRBV7-7 and TRBJ2-5, with 7 bases fitting TRBD2. The germline V gene has CDR1 SSHAT and CDR2 FNYEAQ (reference sequence). This CDR3 region has 15 residues. Germline trimming cut 1 base from V and 9 bases from J; bases unmatched to any gene: 11.

This chain joins TRBV5-6 and TRBJ2-5; D is uncertain. The germline V and J ends were trimmed by 3 bases and 5 bases, with 5 bases remaining between them. The V gene's germline CDR1 is SGHDT and CDR2 YYEEEE. The CDR3 runs 11 residues. The CDR3 nucleotides read TGTGCCAGCAGCTCTCTGGAGACCCAGTACTTC. It yields the protein CASSSLETQYF.

V and J are TRBV28 and TRBJ2-7; D is possibly TRBD1 (7 bases). The V gene lost 3 bases and the J gene lost 1 base, with 19 bases spanning the gap. The germline gives CDR1 MDHEN, CDR2 SYDVKM. The CDR3 runs 17 residues. CDR3 loop: CASSFWGQLGGSYEQYF. The CDR3 region has the DNA TGTGCCAGCAGTTTCTGGGGACAGCTGGGGGGATCCTACGAGCAGTACTTC.

This clone occurred a few times. The J gene is TRBJ2-2, the V gene TRBV6-1, with 13 bases identical to TRBD2. The germline gives CDR1 MNHNS, CDR2 SASEGT. The V and J ends lost 6 bases and 6 bases, in that order; junction bases with no gene match: 4. The CDR3 has 15 residues. The CDR3 nucleotides read TGTGCCAGCAGAGGACTAGCGGGAGCCGCCGGGGAGCTGTTTTTT. Amino acid sequence: CASRGLAGAAGELFF.

This sequence joins TRBV10-3 and TRBJ2-7; the match to TRBD1 covers 12 bases. With V trimmed by 11 bases and J by 9 bases, 17 bases remained unmatched. The CDR3 is 15 amino acids. Germline CDR1 reads ENHRY; CDR2 reads SYGVKD. The CDR3 DNA reads TGTGCCGCCAGACCCGGTACCGGGACAGGGGGCGGGCAGTACTTC. Translating it yields CAARPGTGTGGGQYF.

The chain couples TRBV19 to TRBJ1-1; TRBD1 is a possible D gene (5 bases). V lost 4 bases to trimming and J lost 3 bases, with 24 bases between them. The CDR3 consists of 18 residues. The V gene's germline CDR1 is LNHDA and CDR2 SQIVND (reference sequence). CDR3 loop: CASSRAPIGGYGDTEAFF. CDR3 in DNA: TGTGCCAGTAGTAGGGCCCCGATCGGGGGGTACGGGGACACTGAAGCTTTCTTT. The variable domain in full, completed from reference TRBV19 and TRBJ1-1, reads DGGITQSPKYLFRKEGQNVTLSCEQNLNHDAMYWYRQDPGQGLRLIYYSQIVNDFQKGDIAEGYSVSREKKESFPLTVTSAQKNPTAFYLCASSRAPIGGYGDTEAFFGQGTRLTVV.

The chain couples TRBV18 to TRBJ2-2; 9 bases align to TRBD1. Looked up from germline, CDR1 is KGHSH and CDR2 is LQKENI. This CDR3 is 17 amino acids long. The V segment lost 2 bases and the J segment 7 bases; nucleotides outside the gene matches: 11. Here the CDR3 reads CASSPSQGALVGGELFF. The DNA of the CDR3 is TGTGCCAGCTCACCATCACAGGGGGCGCTCGTAGGCGGGGAGCTGTTTTTT.